This is a list of T cell receptor beta chains from one sample in a study of shared T cell receptors in the human thymus. Profiled with immunoSEQ multiplex PCR; TCRdb holds only in-frame clones, not every one. The table records some 700,000 clones, 80% to 90% of them present only once. These same data were also listed under a study on human thymus T cells.

Sequenced: thymocytes. These receptors were obtained from a girl under three years old with a congenital heart defect. Both conserved end residues are part of each CDR3. A D gene is named only where the DNA matches it firmly. Only part of the rows carry a size: once, few, many, or a class if the clone is expanded.

TRBJ1-2	TRBD1	TRBV4-3	.	CASSHLGTGYGYTF	TGCGCCAGCAGCCACCTAGGGACAGGCTATGGCTACACCTTC
TRBJ2-7	.	TRBV27	.	CASSTDRPRTGSSYEQYF	TGTGCCAGCAGTACGGATCGCCCCAGGACGGGGAGCTCCTACGAGCAGTACTTC
TRBJ1-2	.	TRBV6-6	.	CASSYSRLSPYGYTF	TGTGCCAGCAGTTACTCGAGGCTCAGCCCGTATGGCTACACCTTC
TRBJ1-5	TRBD1	TRBV29-1	.	CSVPVGDRLNQPQHF	TGCAGCGTTCCAGTCGGGGACAGGCTCAATCAGCCCCAGCATTTT
TRBJ1-1	.	TRBV10-3	once	CAIRAEFRAFF	TGTGCCATCAGGGCGGAATTTAGAGCTTTCTTT
TRBJ1-1	TRBD1	TRBV6-1	.	CASSNGQGGNTEAFF	TGTGCCAGCAGTAACGGACAGGGGGGGAACACTGAAGCTTTCTTT
TRBJ1-2	TRBD1	TRBV4-1	.	CASSHTPKDPTGESVGYTF	TGCGCCAGCAGCCACACGCCAAAGGACCCGACAGGGGAGAGTGTTGGCTACACCTTC
TRBJ1-2	.	TRBV5-5	.	CASSSTPDVSGGATYGYTF	TGTGCCAGCAGCTCAACCCCAGACGTGAGCGGAGGGGCCACCTATGGCTACACCTTC
TRBJ2-7	TRBD1	TRBV5-1	.	CASSITGGRTYEQYF	TGCGCCAGCAGCATCACAGGGGGCAGAACCTACGAGCAGTACTTC
TRBJ1-1	.	TRBV5-1	.	CASSSGQVYGEAFF	TGCGCCAGCAGCAGCGGTCAGGTGTATGGTGAAGCTTTCTTT
TRBJ2-7	.	TRBV25-1	.	CASSEGGSEARSYEQYF	TGTGCCAGCAGTGAAGGGGGCAGTGAGGCTAGATCCTACGAGCAGTACTTC
TRBJ1-4	TRBD1	TRBV9	.	CASSTGQGRGDNEKLFF	TGTGCCAGCAGCACCGGACAGGGGAGAGGGGACAATGAAAAACTGTTTTTT
TRBJ2-7	TRBD1	TRBV5-1	.	CASSRRTGDSYEQYF	TGCGCCAGCAGTCGTAGGACAGGGGATTCCTACGAGCAGTACTTC
TRBJ1-2	TRBD1	TRBV15	.	CATSRGNRDSQNYGYTF	TGTGCCACCAGCAGAGGTAACCGGGACAGCCAAAACTATGGCTACACCTTC
TRBJ1-2	.	TRBV4-1	.	CASSQEGCTYGYTF	TGCGCCAGCAGCCAAGAGGGCTGCACTTATGGCTACACCTTC
TRBJ1-5	TRBD1	TRBV4-1	.	CASSQGQGSNQPQHF	TGCGCCAGCAGCCAGGGACAGGGGAGCAATCAGCCCCAGCATTTT
TRBJ2-1	TRBD1	TRBV9	.	CASSVEGTDYNEQFF	TGTGCCAGCAGCGTAGAGGGGACAGACTACAATGAGCAGTTCTTC
TRBJ1-2	.	TRBV27	.	CASSPKRARTASLYGYTF	TGTGCCAGCAGTCCAAAAAGGGCCCGGACAGCGTCCCTATATGGCTACACCTTC
TRBJ2-7	.	TRBV12-5	.	CASGVSPGNRAYEQYF	TGTGCTAGTGGAGTTTCCCCAGGGAACCGAGCCTACGAGCAGTACTTC
TRBJ2-7	.	TRBV5-1	.	CASSVTGSKVSYEQYF	TGCGCCAGCAGCGTGACGGGGTCGAAGGTTTCCTACGAGCAGTACTTC